Listed here are 24 T cell receptor beta chains from one sample, sequenced in a study of blood T cell repertoires in COVID-19. TCRdb's table, derived via immunoSEQ multiplex PCR, lists solely in-frame clones and lacks some. Altogether 80,000 to 100,000 clones are present, around 85% being singletons, with the ten largest covering about a sixth. The source material was peripheral blood. These TCRs come from a woman aged 80 or older with active or convalescent COVID-19.

The rearrangement links TRBV21-1 to TRBJ1-4; the D call of TRBD1 is as the table states it, not checked on the DNA. TRBV21-1 is reported as a pseudogene. This CDR3 is built from 15 residues. The CDR3 DNA is TGTGCCAGCAGCAAAGATTTGGGACAGGGCGGAAAACTGTTTTTT. It yields the protein CASSKDLGQGGKLFF.

This clone has more than one count but fewer than ten. The rearrangement links TRBV25-1 to TRBJ2-3; 7 bases line up with TRBD1. The CDR3 has 13 amino acids. V dropped 8 bases and J dropped 4; count of bases not matched to a gene: 6. In germline, CDR1 is MGHDK, CDR2 SYGVNS. CDR3 bases: TGTGCCAGCGAGTCCACAGGGGCAGATACGCAGTATTTT. Translated, it gives CASESTGADTQYF.

The chain is built from TRBV19 and TRBJ2-3, with 9 bases matching TRBD1. Germline CDR1 reads LNHDA; CDR2 reads SQIVND (reference sequence). The ends lost 5 bases at V and 4 bases at J; junction bases unmatched: 10. The CDR3 has 16 residues. For the CDR3, the DNA is TGTGCCAGTAGTCTCCCCGGGACAGGGAGGCCAGATACGCAGTATTTT. It yields the protein CASSLPGTGRPDTQYF. The full variable domain, rest sourced from reference TRBV19 and TRBJ2-3, is DGGITQSPKYLFRKEGQNVTLSCEQNLNHDAMYWYRQDPGQGLRLIYYSQIVNDFQKGDIAEGYSVSREKKESFPLTVTSAQKNPTAFYLCASSLPGTGRPDTQYFGPGTRLTVL.

The genes are TRBV7-2 and TRBJ2-5; possibly TRBD2 for D (5 bases). Trimming removed 2 bases at V and 2 bases at J, with 9 bases between. The CDR3 loop spans 14 amino acids. The germline V gene encodes CDR1 SGHTA and CDR2 FQGNSA. In DNA, the CDR3 is TGTGCCAGCAGCTTAAACGAGGGACAAGAGACCCAGTACTTC. Protein sequence: CASSLNEGQETQYF.

DNA for the CDR3: TGTGCCAGCAGGGCAGGGGGCTCACCCCTCCACTTT. It specifies CASRAGGSPLHF. The J gene is TRBJ1-6, the V gene TRBV9, with 8 bases identical to TRBD1. Germline lookup yields CDR1 SGDLS and CDR2 YYNGEE. The junction had 2 bases not matched to a gene; V was cut back by 5 bases and J by 10 bases. The CDR3 spans 12 residues.

V is TRBV5-3 and J is TRBJ2-7, with 11 bases lining up with TRBD1. TRBV5-3 is flagged as an ORF with uncertain function. The CDR3 contains 16 residues. Trimming at V came to 4 bases and at J to 5 bases, leaving 11 bases not matched to a gene. This CDR3 reads CARSQKPGQGEHEQYF. CDR3 in DNA: TGTGCCAGAAGCCAAAAGCCGGGACAGGGGGAACACGAGCAGTACTTC.

This clone was detected only once. The gene calls are TRBV19 and TRBJ2-1, with D tentatively TRBD2 (6 bases). Trimming cost V 7 bases and J 3 bases, with 19 bases left between them. The CDR3 contains 16 residues. The V gene's germline CDR1 is LNHDA and CDR2 SQIVND (reference sequence). In DNA, the CDR3 is TGTGCCAGTACCCAATCGGGGGTCCGCTACTACAATGAGCAGTTCTTC. Its protein product is CASTQSGVRYYNEQFF.

V is TRBV18 and J is TRBJ1-1; TRBD1 matches 7 bases. The CDR3 runs to 16 residues. Trimming at V came to 0 bases and at J to 5 bases, leaving 9 bases not matched to a gene. Per germline, CDR1 KGHSH and CDR2 LQKENI. CDR3 nucleotide sequence: TGTGCCAGCTCACCACCTACGGGACAGTCGGGGACTGAAGCTTTCTTT. This encodes CASSPPTGQSGTEAFF.

The rearrangement joins TRBV6-5 to TRBJ1-3; 7 nucleotides match TRBD1. CDR3 length: 15 amino acids. Unmatched junction bases numbered 3, after V lost 0 bases and J lost 4 bases. The germline CDR1 and CDR2 sequences are MNHEY and SVGAGI. This CDR3 is CASSYSTGTGNTIYF. CDR3 nucleotides: TGTGCCAGCAGTTACTCGACAGGGACCGGAAACACCATATATTTT.

This clone was seen a single time. This chain uses TRBV18 with TRBJ2-5; TRBD2 matches at 13 bases. V shed 5 bases and J 7 bases; nucleotides not matched to a gene: 7. Germline CDR1 KGHSH, CDR2 LQKENI. The CDR3 loop spans 15 amino acids. Written as DNA, the CDR3 is TGTGCCAGCTCAGCCGGGACTAGCGGGGACGGGACCCAGTACTTC. Its translation is CASSAGTSGDGTQYF.

The chain employs TRBV4-3 and TRBJ2-4, with 9 bases identical to TRBD1. The CDR3 runs to 15 residues. V was pared by 1 base and J by 9 bases, with 7 bases of the junction left unmatched. Germline V lookup: CDR1 LGHNA, CDR2 YSLEER. CDR3 DNA sequence: TGCGCCAGCAGCCAAGTCCCGGGACAGGGAGGCATTCAGTACTTC. The encoded protein is CASSQVPGQGGIQYF.

The V gene is TRBV30, the J gene TRBJ2-2, with a possible D match to TRBD1 (6 bases). Germline V lookup: CDR1 GTSNPN, CDR2 SVGIG (reference sequence). The CDR3 has 14 amino acids. The V and J ends lost 4 bases and 7 bases respectively, with 16 bases between them. This CDR3 is CAWNRASQGGELFF. The CDR3 bases are TGTGCCTGGAACAGGGCCTCCCAAGGCGGGGAGCTGTTTTTT.

This chain connects TRBV6-1 to TRBJ2-1; unclear D gene. Trimming took off 6 bases at V and 3 bases at J, with 24 bases between the two ends. The CDR3 is 18 amino acids. From germline, CDR1 is MNHNS and CDR2 SASEGT. This CDR3 is CASSERKSFDSNYNEQFF. Here the CDR3 DNA reads TGTGCCAGCAGCGAAAGGAAGTCCTTTGACTCGAACTACAATGAGCAGTTCTTC.

DNA for the CDR3: TGTGCCAGCAGCCCAGTTAGCGGGGGGTACACAGATACGCAGTATTTT. This gives the protein CASSPVSGGYTDTQYF. The gene calls are TRBV3-1 (or the pseudogene TRBV3-2) and TRBJ2-3, with 10 bases identical to TRBD2. V lost 4 bases, J lost 2 bases, and 6 bases stayed unmatched. The CDR3 runs to 16 residues. The germline V gene encodes CDR1 LGHDT and CDR2 YNNKEL (reference sequence).

Comment on this clone: One end of the junction fails to match germline, which may point to a read error. The rearrangement joins TRBV7-2 to TRBJ2-1; tentative D call: TRBD2 (6 bases). Germline values: CDR1 SGHTA, CDR2 FQGNSA. CDR3 length equals 13 residues. The CDR3 sequence is CGVGGTLYNEQFF. In DNA form, the CDR3 reads TGCGGTGTTGGGGGGACTCTATACAATGAGCAGTTCTTC.

The CDR3 nucleotides read TGTGCCAGCAGTTACTCGATGGGGACAGGGGACACTGAAGCTTTCTTT. Translating gives CASSYSMGTGDTEAFF. The chain couples TRBV6-6 to TRBJ1-1; the match to TRBD1 covers 10 bases. V lost 0 bases to trimming and J lost 3 bases; unmatched junction nucleotides: 4. CDR3 length: 16 residues. CDR1 is MNHNY, CDR2 SVGAGI, per germline (reference sequence).

This clone was recorded only once. The CDR3 coding sequence is TGTGCCAGCAGCTTGTTGCCCGGAGGGGAGGGTGGGGAGACCCAGTACTTC. It encodes CASSLLPGGEGGETQYF. The V call is TRBV5-4, the J call TRBJ2-5; TRBD2 agrees at 7 bases. The germline gives CDR1 SGHNT, CDR2 YYREEE (reference sequence). The CDR3 totals 17 residues. Trimming removed 1 base from V and 5 bases from J; junction bases left unmatched: 14. The whole variable domain, remainder taken from reference TRBV5-4 and TRBJ2-5, is ETGVTQSPTHLIKTRGQQVTLRCSSQSGHNTVSWYQQALGQGPQFIFQYYREEENGRGNFPPRFSGLQFPNYSSELNVNALELDDSALYLCASSLLPGGEGGETQYFGPGTRLLVL.

The rearrangement uses TRBV28 and TRBJ2-5; possible D gene TRBD2, 5 bases. CDR1 is MDHEN, CDR2 SYDVKM, per germline. V was cut by 5 bases and J by 5 bases, with 9 bases left in between. The CDR3 sequence is 12 residues long. CDR3 in amino acids: CASSTTGETQYF. The DNA of the CDR3 is TGTGCCAGCAGTACGACGGGGGAGACCCAGTACTTC.

The CDR3 region is CAWRIGQGHEQFF. The CDR3 DNA reads as TGTGCCTGGAGGATCGGACAGGGACATGAGCAGTTCTTC. The chain is built from TRBV30 and TRBJ2-1; 8 positions agree with TRBD1. CDR3 size: 13 residues. From germline, CDR1 is GTSNPN and CDR2 SVGIG (reference sequence). V lost 3 bases and J lost 8; bases outside the gene matches: 6.

This chain uses TRBV28 with TRBJ2-7; TRBD1 matches 11 bases. The CDR3 is 15 amino acids. The J segment lost 8 bases and the V segment lost 2 bases, leaving 8 bases of the junction unmatched. Germline V lookup: CDR1 MDHEN, CDR2 SYDVKM. The CDR3: CASSLAGTGGSQQYF. The CDR3, as DNA: TGTGCCAGCAGTTTAGCCGGGACAGGGGGTAGTCAGCAGTACTTC.

The V and J genes are TRBV7-2 and TRBJ2-3; D is undetermined. CDR3 length: 12 amino acids. V gave up 5 bases and J gave up 5 bases, with 8 bases separating them. The germline V gene has CDR1 SGHTA and CDR2 FQGNSA. CDR3 loop: CASSPTGDTQYF. The CDR3 region has the DNA TGTGCCAGCAGCCCGACGGGAGATACGCAGTATTTT.

This clone has only a few counts. The chain combines TRBV10-3 with TRBJ2-3; 8 nucleotides align to TRBD2. Germline CDR1 reads ENHRY; CDR2 reads SYGVKD. The CDR3 contains 14 residues. Trimming took 10 bases from V and 2 from J; bases not matched to a gene: 8. CDR3 sequence reads: CATIAGPFTDTQYF. The CDR3 coding sequence is TGTGCCACCATAGCGGGGCCTTTCACAGATACGCAGTATTTT.

V is TRBV10-3 and J is TRBJ1-4; the match to TRBD1 covers 8 bases. Germline CDR1 reads ENHRY; CDR2 reads SYGVKD. The V gene end was trimmed by 1 base and the J gene end by 4 bases; junction bases not matched to a gene: 2. CDR3 size: 15 residues. In DNA form, the CDR3 reads TGTGCCATCAGTGAGTGGACAGGGAATAATGAAAAACTGTTTTTT. It codes for CAISEWTGNNEKLFF.

V gene TRBV27 combines with J gene TRBJ2-3, with D maybe TRBD1 (5 bases). The germline CDR1 and CDR2 sequences are MNHEY and SMNVEV (reference sequence). The CDR3 runs to 16 residues. V lost 2 bases and J 1 base, leaving 13 bases between the germline ends. The CDR3 DNA sequence: TGTGCCAGCAGTTTAGGGGCCAGACTCCGCACAGATACGCAGTATTTT. Amino acid sequence: CASSLGARLRTDTQYF.